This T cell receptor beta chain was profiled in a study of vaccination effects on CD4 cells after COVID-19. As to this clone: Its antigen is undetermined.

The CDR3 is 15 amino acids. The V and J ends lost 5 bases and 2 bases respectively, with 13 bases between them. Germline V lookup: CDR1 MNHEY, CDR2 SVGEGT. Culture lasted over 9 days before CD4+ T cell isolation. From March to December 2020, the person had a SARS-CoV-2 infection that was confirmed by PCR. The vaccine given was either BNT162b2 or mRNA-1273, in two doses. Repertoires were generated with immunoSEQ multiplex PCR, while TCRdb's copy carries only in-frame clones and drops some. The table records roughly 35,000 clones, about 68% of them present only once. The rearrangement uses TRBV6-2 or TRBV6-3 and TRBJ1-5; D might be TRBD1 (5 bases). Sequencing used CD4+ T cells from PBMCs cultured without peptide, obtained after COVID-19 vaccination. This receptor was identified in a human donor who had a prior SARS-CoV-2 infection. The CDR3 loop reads CASSGRGEGNQPQHF. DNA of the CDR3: TGTGCCAGCAGTGGCCGGGGGGAGGGCAATCAGCCCCAGCATTTT.